One and the same sample provided the 16 T cell receptor beta chains below, sequenced in a study of T cells after somatic rescue of genetic block. The assay was immunoSEQ multiplex PCR, and TCRdb's table has in-frame clones only and misses some. Among thousands of clones, 70% to 90% were seen once, and the ten largest hold 20% to 30%. Sample: peripheral blood mononuclear cells (PBMCs). These receptor sequences come from a boy aged 5-17 years.

V usage is TRBV10-3 and J usage is TRBJ1-1; D is unresolved. The CDR3 consists of 13 residues. V was pared by 6 bases and J by 3 bases, with 11 bases between. The V gene's germline CDR1 is ENHRY and CDR2 SYGVKD. The CDR3 loop reads CAISSGEDTEAFF. The CDR3 DNA sequence: TGTGCCATCAGCTCTGGGGAGGACACTGAAGCTTTCTTT.

The chain couples TRBV5-1 to TRBJ1-3, with 7 bases that match TRBD1. V gave up 3 bases and J gave up 7 bases; unmatched junction bases: 10. CDR1 is SGHRS and CDR2 is YFSETQ in the germline V gene. CDR3 length: 15 amino acids. In nucleotides, the CDR3 is TGCGCCAGCAGCTGGGGGGACAGCGGTTTGAACACCATATATTTT. Protein sequence: CASSWGDSGLNTIYF.

The gene calls are TRBV27 and TRBJ2-2; a possible D gene is TRBD1 (5 bases). The CDR3 has 17 residues. Trimming left V 1 base short and J 6 bases short, with 18 bases between. The germline V gene encodes CDR1 MNHEY and CDR2 SMNVEV (reference sequence). CDR3 in amino acids: CASSLYSIRDRSGELFF. CDR3 bases: TGTGCCAGCAGTTTATACTCCATCAGGGATCGTTCCGGGGAGCTGTTTTTT.

This chain joins TRBV5-1 and TRBJ2-1, with 11 bases lining up with TRBD1. The CDR3 sequence is 17 residues long. After removal of 0 bases from V and 7 bases from J, the junction contained 9 bases not matched to a gene. Germline CDR1 reads SGHRS; CDR2 reads YFSETQ. CDR3 DNA: TGCGCCAGCAGCTTGGCCCTGGGACAGGGGGTAACTAATGAGCAGTTCTTC. Its protein is CASSLALGQGVTNEQFF. Drawing the rest from reference TRBV5-1 and TRBJ2-1, the complete variable domain is KAGVTQTPRYLIKTRGQQVTLSCSPISGHRSVSWYQQTPGQGLQFLFEYFSETQRNKGNFPGRFSGRQFSNSRSEMNVSTLELGDSALYLCASSLALGQGVTNEQFFGPGTRLTVL.

The V call is TRBV15, the J call TRBJ1-6, with a possible D match to TRBD1 (5 bases). The CDR3 totals 16 residues. CDR1 and CDR2 from the germline V gene are LNHNV and YYDKDF (reference sequence). V gave up 0 bases and J gave up 7 bases, with 13 bases separating them. The CDR3 here is CATSRDRGGANSPLHF. The CDR3 bases are TGTGCCACCAGCAGAGATCGTGGAGGGGCAAATTCACCCCTCCACTTT.

The gene calls are TRBV7-9 and TRBJ1-2; unclear D gene. The CDR3 extends over 15 amino acids. V was cut by 1 base and J by 4 bases, with 13 bases left in between. Germline CDR1 SEHNR, CDR2 FQNEAQ (reference sequence). The CDR3 DNA reads as TGTGCCAGCAGCTTAGTTCTGGGAGGTGGCTATGGCTACACCTTC. As protein: CASSLVLGGGYGYTF.

The chain recombines TRBV7-2 with TRBJ2-3; TRBD2 matches at 8 bases. Unmatched junction bases numbered 4, after V lost 6 bases and J lost 2 bases. CDR3 length: 14 residues. Germline V CDR1 and CDR2: SGHTA, FQGNSA. The CDR3 here is CASRALAATDTQYF. The CDR3 DNA is TGTGCCAGCAGAGCACTAGCGGCCACAGATACGCAGTATTTT.

The chain links TRBV4-2 to TRBJ2-7; 7 bases are shared with TRBD2. The CDR3 runs 16 residues. J was trimmed by 8 bases and V by 0 bases; bases with no gene match: 13. CDR1 is LGHNA, CDR2 YNFKEQ, per germline. The CDR3 loop reads CASSQDGVGGRTQQYF. The CDR3 bases are TGTGCCAGCAGCCAAGATGGCGTTGGCGGGAGAACCCAGCAGTACTTC.

The rearrangement uses TRBV4-2 and TRBJ1-5; D possibly corresponds to TRBD1 (5 bases). Trimming cost V 3 bases and J 8 bases, with 14 bases left between them. Germline values: CDR1 LGHNA, CDR2 YNFKEQ. This CDR3 is 14 amino acids long. The CDR3 region is CASSHAFLGEPQHF. CDR3 nucleotides: TGTGCCAGCAGCCATGCTTTCCTAGGGGAGCCCCAGCATTTT.

The chain carries TRBV28 and TRBJ2-7; possible D gene TRBD2, 6 bases. This CDR3 spans 14 amino acids. Trimming shortened V by 5 bases and J by 1 base, and 12 bases separated the two germline ends. Germline V gives CDR1 MDHEN, CDR2 SYDVKM. The CDR3 DNA sequence: TGTGCCAGCAGTCCTCCGGGGGTTTCCTACGAGCAGTACTTC. The encoded protein is CASSPPGVSYEQYF.

This rearrangement joins TRBV5-1 to TRBJ2-7, with a possible D match to TRBD2 (5 bases). Trimming cost V 4 bases and J 2 bases, with 13 bases left between them. Germline-derived CDR1 and CDR2 are SGHRS and YFSETQ. CDR3 length: 14 amino acids. The CDR3 coding sequence is TGCGCCAGCAGCCGGACTGACGGAGCCTACGAGCAGTACTTC. It translates to CASSRTDGAYEQYF.

This chain joins TRBV9 and TRBJ1-3; D is unclear. Germline V lookup: CDR1 SGDLS, CDR2 YYNGEE. The V end lost 0 bases, the J end lost 4 bases, and 14 bases lay between the germline ends. The length of the CDR3 is 16 residues. As DNA, the CDR3 is TGTGCCAGCAGCGTAGATGACACCGGGTCCGGAAACACCATATATTTT. Translation gives CASSVDDTGSGNTIYF.

The chain is built from TRBV19 and TRBJ2-5; possibly TRBD2 for D (5 bases). CDR3 length: 15 amino acids. Per germline, CDR1 LNHDA and CDR2 SQIVND (reference sequence). V lost 5 bases and J lost 1, with 14 bases in between. In DNA, the CDR3 is TGTGCCAGTAGTGGAAAGCGGATAGGCCAAGAGACCCAGTACTTC. Translating it yields CASSGKRIGQETQYF.

The rearrangement uses TRBV5-1 and TRBJ1-1; D might be TRBD1 (5 bases). Trimming left V 7 bases short and J 11 bases short, with 24 bases between. The CDR3 has 14 residues. Germline V lookup: CDR1 SGHRS, CDR2 YFSETQ. For the CDR3, the DNA is TGCGCCAGCGCCCTCCTGGGCCCCCAGGGTGGGGCTTTCTTT. Its protein product is CASALLGPQGGAFF.

The rearrangement uses TRBV11-3 and TRBJ2-5; 10 bases are shared with TRBD1. The CDR3 is 16 amino acids. The junction had 7 bases not matched to a gene; V was cut back by 1 base and J by 5 bases. CDR1 SGHNT and CDR2 YENEEA come from the germline V gene. CDR3 residues: CASSLVSGTGEETQYF. The CDR3 region has the DNA TGTGCCAGCAGCTTAGTTTCCGGGACAGGGGAGGAGACCCAGTACTTC.

CDR3 bases: TGTGCCAGCACCTCGGGGACAGCTCAAGAGACCCAGTACTTC. Translation: CASTSGTAQETQYF. The chain carries TRBV18 and TRBJ2-5; 7 nucleotides match TRBD1. V dropped 8 bases and J dropped 2; count of bases not matched to a gene: 8. The CDR3 is 14 amino acids. CDR1 KGHSH and CDR2 LQKENI come from the germline V gene. Drawing the rest from reference TRBV18 and TRBJ2-5, the complete variable domain is NAGVMQNPRHLVRRRGQEARLRCSPMKGHSHVYWYRQLPEEGLKFMVYLQKENIIDESGMPKERFSAEFPKEGPSILRIQQVVRGDSAAYFCASTSGTAQETQYFGPGTRLLVL.